This T cell receptor beta chain was captured in a study of shared clonotypes between healthy human individuals. Study-level points and caveats: Across subsets, estimated richness was generally greater for naive than for memory populations. The four-donor shared clonotypes exceeded non-shared clonotypes in generation probability, with non-shared ones scoring lower. Inspection by rarefaction showed sorted-subset sequencing to be incomplete despite large depth.

Concerning this clone: What it binds is not known.

Sequenced by immunoSEQ multiplex PCR; TCRdb stores in-frame clones only, minus some. The sample has under 600,000 clones, about 96% seen once; the top ten hold approximately 0.057%. A CD45RA-negative memory subset and a CD45RA+ naive subset were separated from the CD4+ cells. CDR1 is SEHNR, CDR2 FQNEAQ, per germline (reference sequence). The CDR3 totals 13 residues. Trimming shortened V by 5 bases and J by 3 bases, and 11 bases separated the two germline ends. The clonotype comes from a woman between 25 and 40 years old in good health. The sequenced sample was naive CD4+ T cells sorted from blood. Subset noted: CD45RA+ positively selected. The chain combines TRBV7-9 with TRBJ2-7; no clear D gene. The CDR3 nucleotides are TGTGCCAGCAGCCCTCCCGGGCGCTACGAGCAGTACTTC. Protein sequence: CASSPPGRYEQYF. Combining the CDR3 with reference TRBV7-9 and TRBJ2-7 gives the whole variable domain DTGVSQNPRHKITKRGQNVTFRCDPISEHNRLYWYRQTLGQGPEFLTYFQNEAQLEKSRLLSDRFSAERPKGSFSTLEIQRTEQGDSAMYLCASSPPGRYEQYFGPGTRLTVT.